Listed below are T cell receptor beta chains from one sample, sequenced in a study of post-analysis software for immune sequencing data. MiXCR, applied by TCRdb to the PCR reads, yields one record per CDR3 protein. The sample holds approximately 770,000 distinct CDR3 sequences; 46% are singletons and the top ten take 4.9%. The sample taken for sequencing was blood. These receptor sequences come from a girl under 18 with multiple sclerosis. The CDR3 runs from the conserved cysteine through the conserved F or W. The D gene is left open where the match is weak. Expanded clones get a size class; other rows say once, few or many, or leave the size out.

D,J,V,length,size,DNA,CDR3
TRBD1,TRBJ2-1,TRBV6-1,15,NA,TGTGCCACCACTCCTCGGACAGGGGGGGTCAATGAGCAGTTCTTC,CATTPRTGGVNEQFF
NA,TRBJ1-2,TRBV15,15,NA,TGTGCCACCAGCAGAGTTAGAGGCAGGGCGGAAGGCTACACCTTC,CATSRVRGRAEGYTF
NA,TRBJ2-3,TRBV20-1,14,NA,TGCAGTGCTAGAGTGGGCGGGACCACAGATACGCAGTATTTT,CSARVGGTTDTQYF
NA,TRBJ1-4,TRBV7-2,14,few,TGTGCCAGCAGCTTGCGTGTCGGTAATGAAAAACTGTTTTTT,CASSLRVGNEKLFF
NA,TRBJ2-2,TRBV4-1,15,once,TGCGCCAGCACGAACAGGGAGGAGAACACCGGGGAGCTGTTTTTT,CASTNREENTGELFF
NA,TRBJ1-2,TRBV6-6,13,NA,TGTGCCAGCAACCTACAGGAACACTGTGGCTACACCTTC,CASNLQEHCGYTF
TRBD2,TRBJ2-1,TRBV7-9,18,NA,TGTGCCAGCAGCTTAGCGCAGTTCGCGGGAGGGCCGAAGAATGAGCAGTTCTTC,CASSLAQFAGGPKNEQFF
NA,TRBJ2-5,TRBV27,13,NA,TGTGCCGGCAGGGAATGGGACTTGGGGGAGCAGTACTTC,CAGREWDLGEQYF
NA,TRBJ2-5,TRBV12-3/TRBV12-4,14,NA,TGTGCCAGCAGCCCCCTTCAAGTACAAGAGACCCAGTACTTC,CASSPLQVQETQYF
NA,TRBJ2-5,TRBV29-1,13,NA,TGCAGCGGGGTAGCGAGAGGTGTCGAGACCCAGTACTTC,CSGVARGVETQYF
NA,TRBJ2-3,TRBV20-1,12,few,TGCAGTGCTTACGGGAGTACAGATACGCAGTATTTT,CSAYGSTDTQYF
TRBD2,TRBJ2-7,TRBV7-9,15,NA,TGTGCCAGCAGCTACGCTAGCGGGATGTACAATGAGCAGTACTTC,CASSYASGMYNEQYF
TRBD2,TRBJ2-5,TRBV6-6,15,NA,TGTGCCAGCAGCCTCGGGACTAGCGGTCAAGGGACCCAGTACTTC,CASSLGTSGQGTQYF
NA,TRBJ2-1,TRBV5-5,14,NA,TGTGCCAGCAGTGGCAAACCTGGAAGTTATGAGCAGTTCTTC,CASSGKPGSYEQFF
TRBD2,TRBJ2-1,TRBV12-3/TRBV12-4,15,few,TGTGCCAGCAGTTTCTTAGCGGGGGGGACCAATGAGCAGTTCTTC,CASSFLAGGTNEQFF
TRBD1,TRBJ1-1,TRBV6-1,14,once,TGTGCCAGCACCCCCTCCCGGGACAGGGGAGAAGCTTTCTTT,CASTPSRDRGEAFF
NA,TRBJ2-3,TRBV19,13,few,TGTGCCAGTAGTCCGGCCAACACAGATACGCAGTATTTT,CASSPANTDTQYF
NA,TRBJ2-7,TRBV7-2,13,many,TGTGCCAGCAGCCGAGTCCCTCCCTACGAGCAGTACTTC,CASSRVPPYEQYF
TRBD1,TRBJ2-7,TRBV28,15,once,TGTGCCAGCAGTTTACCGCGACAGGGTTCGTACGAGCAGTACTTC,CASSLPRQGSYEQYF
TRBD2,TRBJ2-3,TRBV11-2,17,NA,TGTGCCAGCAGCTTTGGGCTAGCGGGAGGGCAAACAGATGCGCAGTATTTT,CASSFGLAGGQTDAQYF
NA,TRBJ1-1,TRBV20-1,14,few,TGCAGTGCTAGATGGGGGAATAGGAACACTGAAGCTTTCTTT,CSARWGNRNTEAFF
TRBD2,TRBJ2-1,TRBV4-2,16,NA,TGTGCCAGCAGCCAACTAGCGGGAGGGCCTCGGGATGAGCAGTTCTTC,CASSQLAGGPRDEQFF
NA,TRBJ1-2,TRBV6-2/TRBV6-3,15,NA,TGTGCCAGCAACTTCCCTGGACACACCTACTATGGCTACACCTTC,CASNFPGHTYYGYTF
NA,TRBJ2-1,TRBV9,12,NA,TGTGCCAGCAGCCTCCATCCCAATGAGCAGTTCTTC,CASSLHPNEQFF
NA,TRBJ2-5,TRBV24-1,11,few,TGTGCCACCAGTGACTACCTCATTTGGTACTTC,CATSDYLIWYF
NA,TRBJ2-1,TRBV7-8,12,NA,TGTGCCAGCAGGACCCCTCAGAATGAGCAGTTCTTC,CASRTPQNEQFF
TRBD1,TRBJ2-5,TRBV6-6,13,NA,TGTGCCAGCGCCGACAGGGCCCAAGAGACCCAGTACTTC,CASADRAQETQYF
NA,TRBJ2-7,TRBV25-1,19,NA,TGTGCCAGCAGTGGAGGCGGAATACTCCCTCCGGTTTGGAGCTACGAGCAGTACTTC,CASSGGGILPPVWSYEQYF
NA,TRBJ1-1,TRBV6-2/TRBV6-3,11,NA,TGTGCCAGCATTGGGCTTGGTGGAGCTTTCTTT,CASIGLGGAFF
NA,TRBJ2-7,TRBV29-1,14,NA,TGCAGCGCCTATCGGGCAGATGGCTCCTACGAGCAGTACTTC,CSAYRADGSYEQYF
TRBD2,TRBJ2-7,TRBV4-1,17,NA,TGCGCCAGCAGCCAAGATCGGGGGGGGACCCCTTCCTACGAGCAGTACTTC,CASSQDRGGTPSYEQYF
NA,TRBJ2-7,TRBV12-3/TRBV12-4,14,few,TGTGCCAGCAGGTGGGACACCGGATCTTACGAGCAGTACTTC,CASRWDTGSYEQYF
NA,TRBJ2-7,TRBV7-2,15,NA,TGTGCCAGCAGCTTGAGGGGGGGGCTCTCCTACGAGCAGTACTTC,CASSLRGGLSYEQYF
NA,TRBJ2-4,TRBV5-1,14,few,TGCGCCAGCAGCCTGAACGGCGGCGAAAACATTCAGTACTTC,CASSLNGGENIQYF
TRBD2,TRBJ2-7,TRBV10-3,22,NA,TGTGCCATCAGTGAGCAAATCCTGACAGGGACATTTCTAGCGGGAGGGCCCTACGAGCAGTACTTC,CAISEQILTGTFLAGGPYEQYF
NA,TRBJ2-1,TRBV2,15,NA,TGTGCCGGGTTAGGGACTGAGTCTAACTACAATGAGCAGTTCTTC,CAGLGTESNYNEQFF
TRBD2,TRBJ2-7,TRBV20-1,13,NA,TGCAGTGCTAGAGATAGTAGCGGGTACGAGCAGTACTTC,CSARDSSGYEQYF
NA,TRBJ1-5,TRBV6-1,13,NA,TGTGCCAGCAGTGAGTCTGGGGAACAGCCCCAGCATTTT,CASSESGEQPQHF
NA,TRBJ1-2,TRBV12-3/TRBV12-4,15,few,TGTGCCAGCAGTTTAGCAGGGAGTCCTAACTATGGCTACACCTTC,CASSLAGSPNYGYTF
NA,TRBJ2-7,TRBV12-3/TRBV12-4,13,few,TGTGCCAGCAGTTTAGTGGTCGGCTACGAGCAGTACTTC,CASSLVVGYEQYF
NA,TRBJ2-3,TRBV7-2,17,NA,TGTGCCAGCAGCTTAGCGTCAGGGGCAATAAGCACAGATACGCAGTATTTT,CASSLASGAISTDTQYF
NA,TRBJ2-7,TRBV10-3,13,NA,TGTGCCATCAGCGAAGACATCACCTACGAGCAGTACTTC,CAISEDITYEQYF
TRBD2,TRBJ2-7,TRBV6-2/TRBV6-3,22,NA,TGTGCCAGCAGTCACAAATTCATAGCGACTAGCGGGAGTCAGTGGAGTTCCTACGAGCAGTACTTC,CASSHKFIATSGSQWSSYEQYF
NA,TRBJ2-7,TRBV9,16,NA,TGTGCCAGCAGCCCTCGTAGTCTTAGCGTCAAAACCGAGCAGTACTTC,CASSPRSLSVKTEQYF
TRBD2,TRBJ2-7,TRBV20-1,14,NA,TGCAGTGCGCCGATAGCGGGAGGGCCTGGGGAGCAGTACTTC,CSAPIAGGPGEQYF
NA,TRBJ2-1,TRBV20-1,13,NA,TGCAGTTTAGCGGCCAGGCAGGACAATGAGCAGTTCTTC,CSLAARQDNEQFF
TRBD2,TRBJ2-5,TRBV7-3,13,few,TGTGCCAGCAGCCCCCCGGGACTAAAGACCCAGTACTTC,CASSPPGLKTQYF
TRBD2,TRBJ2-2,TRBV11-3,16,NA,TGTGCCAGCAGCCTATGGAGCGGGAGGGTCACCGGGGAGCTGTTTTTT,CASSLWSGRVTGELFF
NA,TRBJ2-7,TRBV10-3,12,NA,TGTGCCATCAGTGGGCTAGTCGGCGAGCAGTACTTC,CAISGLVGEQYF
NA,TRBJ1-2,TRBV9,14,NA,TGTGCCAGCAGCCCCAGAACGGGATCCTATGGCTACACCTTC,CASSPRTGSYGYTF
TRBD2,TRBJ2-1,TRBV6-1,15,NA,TGTGCCAGCAGATTACTAGCGGGGGACATCAATGAGCAGTTCTTC,CASRLLAGDINEQFF
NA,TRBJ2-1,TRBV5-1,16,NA,TGCGCCAGCAGCTTGGCGGCAAGCAGCTCCTACAATGAGCAGTTCTTC,CASSLAASSSYNEQFF
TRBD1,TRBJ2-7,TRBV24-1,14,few,TGTGCCACCAGTGAGCCCGCACCAGGGGGCGAGCAGTACTTC,CATSEPAPGGEQYF
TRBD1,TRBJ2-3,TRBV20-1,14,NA,TGCAGTGCTGCGCTGGACAGGGCGACAGATACGCAGTATTTT,CSAALDRATDTQYF
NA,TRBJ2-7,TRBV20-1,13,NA,TGCAGTGCTAGAGTCGGGAGTTGGTGCGAGCAGTACTTC,CSARVGSWCEQYF
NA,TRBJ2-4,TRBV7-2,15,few,TGTGCCAGCAGCCTAACCACAGCGGCCAAAAACATTCAGTACTTC,CASSLTTAAKNIQYF
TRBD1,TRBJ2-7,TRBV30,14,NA,TGTGCCTGGAGTGTACGGACAGGGGCGGGGGAGCAGTACTTC,CAWSVRTGAGEQYF
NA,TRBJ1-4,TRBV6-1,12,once,TGTGCCAGCTTTTTGCGGGACGAAAAACTGTTTTTT,CASFLRDEKLFF
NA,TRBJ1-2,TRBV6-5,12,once,TGTGCCAGCAGTTATTGGGGATATGGCTACACCTTC,CASSYWGYGYTF
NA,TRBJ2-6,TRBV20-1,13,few,TGCAGTGCTAGTACACGTGGGGCCAACGTCCTGACTTTC,CSASTRGANVLTF